Shown below are 20 T cell receptor beta chains from a single sample sequenced in a study of T cells after yellow fever vaccination. MiXCR, applied by TCRdb to the 5' RACE reads, yields one record per CDR3 protein. The top ten hold 3% to 4% of the sample, which has some 240,000 distinct CDR3 sequences, 5.2% seen once. Sequencing was performed on CD4+ T cells sorted from PBMCs, taken on the day of the yellow fever booster vaccination. Receptors originate from a man aged 18 to 29 who received the YFV17D yellow fever vaccine.

This clonotype showed up just a few times. V usage is TRBV5-1 and J usage is TRBJ2-5; TRBD2 agrees at 7 bases. Per the germline V gene, CDR1 is SGHRS and CDR2 is YFSETQ. The CDR3 runs 15 residues. The V and J ends lost 2 bases and 0 bases, in that order; junction bases with no gene match: 4. The DNA for the CDR3 is TGCGCCAGCAGCTTAAACCTAGCGGACCAAGAGACCCAGTACTTC. It codes for CASSLNLADQETQYF.

This clonotype was counted a few times. V and J are TRBV6-5 and TRBJ1-2; 8 bases are a match to TRBD1. V lost 0 bases, J lost 4 bases, and 4 bases stayed unmatched. The CDR3 has 15 residues. The V gene's germline CDR1 is MNHEY and CDR2 SVGAGI. DNA of the CDR3: TGTGCCAGCAGTTACTCTCGGACAGGGAGCTATGGCTACACCTTC. Its protein product is CASSYSRTGSYGYTF.

The chain recombines TRBV12-3 or TRBV12-4 with TRBJ1-1; D is ambiguous. CDR3 length: 14 residues. Trimming stripped 7 bases from V and 7 bases from J, with 19 bases between. The CDR3 nucleotides are TGTGCCAGCAATAGGGTGGTGGCTGTGGATGAAGCTTTCTTT. Translation gives CASNRVVAVDEAFF.

This chain connects TRBV7-6 to TRBJ2-5; 10 nucleotides match TRBD2. The V gene's germline CDR1 is SGHVS and CDR2 FNYEAQ. The CDR3 consists of 15 residues. The V gene end was trimmed by 4 bases and the J gene end by 7 bases; junction bases not matched to a gene: 9. The CDR3 sequence: CASSSPVAGGLTQYF. In DNA form, the CDR3 reads TGTGCCAGCAGCTCTCCGGTAGCGGGGGGTCTGACCCAGTACTTC.

CDR3 region: CASSYSLRRTDTQYF. The CDR3 DNA follows: TGTGCCAGCAGTTACTCCCTGAGGAGAACAGATACGCAGTATTTT. The V gene is TRBV6-5, the J gene TRBJ2-3; D call uncertain. This CDR3 has 15 amino acids. CDR1 and CDR2 (germline): MNHEY, SVGAGI. V was cut by 0 bases and J by 3 bases, with 10 bases left in between.

This clonotype was detected many times. Here the CDR3 reads CASRRQLILQETQYF. The CDR3 bases are TGTGCCAGCAGGCGGCAGCTGATACTCCAAGAGACCCAGTACTTC. The rearrangement links TRBV12-3 or TRBV12-4 to TRBJ2-5; no reliable D call. There are 15 residues in the CDR3. V lost 6 bases and J 1 base, leaving 15 bases between the germline ends.

Ten or more counts support this clonotype. The V call is TRBV5-1, the J call TRBJ2-1; tentatively, D is TRBD2 (6 bases). Between the trimmed V and J ends, which lost 4 bases and 6 bases, there was a span of 17 bases. This CDR3 has 15 amino acids. Germline CDR1 and CDR2: SGHRS and YFSETQ. The CDR3 DNA is TGCGCCAGCAGCCCAACGGGACTCCCCTTCAATGAGCAGTTCTTC. Residues: CASSPTGLPFNEQFF.

There are many counts of this clonotype. The chain recombines TRBV6-1 with TRBJ2-1, with D maybe TRBD2 (6 bases). The germline V gene encodes CDR1 MNHNS and CDR2 SASEGT. V lost 1 base to trimming and J lost 12 bases, with 10 bases between them. CDR3 size: 12 residues. CDR3 sequence reads: CASSEGGLSQFF. The CDR3, as DNA: TGTGCCAGCAGTGAAGGGGGACTGTCGCAGTTCTTC.

Of note for this clonotype: A read error may produce the germline difference seen at one junction end. The chain uses TRBV7-7 and TRBJ2-1, with D perhaps given as TRBD1 or TRBD2 (5 bases each). This CDR3 has 13 residues. Per the germline V gene, CDR1 is SSHAT and CDR2 is FNYEAQ (reference sequence). This CDR3 reads CASSRDVRNEQFF. The CDR3 bases are TGTGCTAGCAGCAGGGACGTGCGCAATGAGCAGTTCTTC.

This clonotype was seen more than once but under ten times. V is TRBV2 and J is TRBJ1-6, with D unresolved. The germline V gene has CDR1 SNHLY and CDR2 FYNNEI. The CDR3 is made up of 13 amino acids. V was cut by 8 bases and J by 3 bases, with 8 bases left in between. The CDR3 here is CASVDNYNSPLHF. The CDR3 region has the DNA TGTGCCAGCGTTGACAACTATAATTCACCCCTCCACTTT.

The CDR3 is CASSPFKGLNTDTQYF. CDR3 sequence (DNA): TGTGCCAGCAGCCCCTTTAAGGGTTTGAACACAGATACGCAGTATTTT. This chain links TRBV7-6 with TRBJ2-3, with D unclear. CDR1 and CDR2 (germline): SGHVS, FNYEAQ. This CDR3 is 16 amino acids long. V was trimmed by 5 bases and J by 2 bases, leaving 17 bases between them.

This clonotype has only a few counts. The chain has TRBV13 and TRBJ2-3; 7 bases are shared with TRBD2. Trimming at V came to 8 bases and at J to 1 base, leaving 3 bases not matched to a gene. This CDR3 is built from 13 residues. Germline V gene lookup returns CDR1 PRHDT and CDR2 FYEKMQ (reference sequence). The CDR3 loop is CASGRGRTDTQYF. The CDR3 nucleotides read TGTGCCAGCGGGAGGGGCCGCACAGATACGCAGTATTTT.

This clonotype has a count of ten or more. CDR3 nucleotides: TGTGCCATCAGTGAGTCGTGGGGGATCTTCGACTATGGCTACACCTTC. Its protein is CAISESWGIFDYGYTF. The chain recombines TRBV10-3 with TRBJ1-2, with a tentative D call TRBD1 (5 bases). CDR1 and CDR2 from the germline V gene are ENHRY and SYGVKD. V was cut by 0 bases and J by 3 bases, with 14 bases left in between. This CDR3 is built from 16 residues.

This clonotype appeared many times. The chain recombines TRBV4-2 with TRBJ1-6; TRBD1 might be the D (5 bases). The CDR3 loop spans 14 amino acids. Germline-derived CDR1 and CDR2 are LGHNA and YNFKEQ. Trimming took off 0 bases at V and 14 bases at J, with 14 bases between the two ends. The CDR3 loop reads CASSQERQGWALHF. The CDR3, as DNA: TGTGCCAGCAGCCAAGAAAGGCAGGGTTGGGCCCTCCACTTT.

This clonotype was detected ten times or more. The V call is TRBV5-1, the J call TRBJ1-5; D uncertain. CDR3 size: 14 residues. Trimming pared 0 bases from V and 5 bases from J, leaving 9 bases between. In germline, CDR1 is SGHRS, CDR2 YFSETQ. In DNA, the CDR3 is TGCGCCAGCAGCTTGGACGGGATCTATCAGCCCCAGCATTTT. Encoded protein: CASSLDGIYQPQHF.

This sequence joins TRBV10-3 and TRBJ2-7; TRBD1 matches at 8 bases. CDR3 length: 13 residues. Germline CDR1 reads ENHRY; CDR2 reads SYGVKD. Trimming cost V 10 bases and J 0 bases; bases outside gene matches: 5. The CDR3 DNA reads TGTGCCACGAAAGGACAGGGCTCCTACGAGCAGTACGTC. Amino acid sequence: CATKGQGSYEQYV.

The V and J genes are TRBV20-1 and TRBJ1-5; 7 positions match TRBD1. V shed 6 bases and J 8 bases; nucleotides not matched to a gene: 13. CDR1 is DFQATT and CDR2 is SNEGSKA in the germline V gene (reference sequence). This CDR3 has 14 amino acids. CDR3 in DNA: TGCAGTGCAAACAGGGGTGAACGAGCCGAGCCCCAGCATTTT. The encoded protein is CSANRGERAEPQHF.

This clonotype has only a few counts. The CDR3 sequence: CASRTLGQSSGANVLTF. The CDR3 DNA follows: TGTGCCAGTAGGACCCTCGGACAGAGCTCTGGGGCCAACGTCCTGACTTTC. The rearrangement joins TRBV19 to TRBJ2-6; TRBD1 is a possible D gene (6 bases). CDR1 and CDR2 (germline): LNHDA, SQIVND (reference sequence). V lost 6 bases and J 0 bases, leaving 15 bases between the germline ends. This CDR3 has 17 amino acids. Combining the CDR3 with reference TRBV19 and TRBJ2-6 gives the whole variable domain DGGITQSPKYLFRKEGQNVTLSCEQNLNHDAMYWYRQDPGQGLRLIYYSQIVNDFQKGDIAEGYSVSREKKESFPLTVTSAQKNPTAFYLCASRTLGQSSGANVLTFGAGSRLTVL.

This clonotype was recorded a few times. The CDR3 DNA reads as TGCAGCGTAGATAGCCGTAACCAAGAGACCCAGTACTTC. It encodes CSVDSRNQETQYF. V and J are TRBV29-1 and TRBJ2-5, with unresolved D. Between the trimmed V and J ends, which lost 6 bases and 0 bases, there was a span of 11 bases. Germline loops: CDR1 SQVTM, CDR2 ANQGSEA. The CDR3 is 13 residues long. Looking up the rest from reference TRBV29-1 and TRBJ2-5 gives the full variable domain: SAVISQKPSRDICQRGTSLTIQCQVDSQVTMMFWYRQQPGQSLTLIATANQGSEATYESGFVIDKFPISRPNLTFSTLTVSNMSPEDSSIYLCSVDSRNQETQYFGPGTRLLVL.

This clonotype has a handful of counts. This sequence joins TRBV4-3 and TRBJ1-2; 7 bases match TRBD1. The ends lost 0 bases at V and 7 bases at J; junction bases unmatched: 8. This CDR3 comprises 15 residues. Germline CDR1 reads LGHNA; CDR2 reads YSLEER. In DNA form, the CDR3 reads TGCGCCAGCAGCCAAGAGACCAGGGGGGCAGGTGGCTACACCTTC. Translated: CASSQETRGAGGYTF.